The 9 T cell receptor beta chains below all came from one sample that was sequenced in a study of cytomegalovirus exposure and HLA in healthy donors (dated by TCRdb to about 2017). Library construction relied on the immunoSEQ multiplex PCR assay. In its TCRdb copy, this immuneACCESS table keeps in-frame sequences only and misses some clones. Where compared with another copy, unresolved V genes explain less than half of these, and the others have no known cause. The sample table shows 300,000 to 350,000 clones, and 88% are seen once. The top ten constitute approximately 0.96% of the sample. The specimen was PBMCs. All receptors come from a man aged 25-45 years in good health and CMV-seronegative.

Remarks on this clone: Sequence at one end of the junction differs from germline and may be a read error. The V call is TRBV7-8, the J call TRBJ2-5; the match to TRBD2 covers 7 bases. This CDR3 is 15 amino acids long. CDR1 SGHVS and CDR2 FQNEAQ come from the germline V gene. CDR3 sequence (DNA): TGTGCCAGCAGCGTTTCTGCAGACAGCGGGGAGATCCAGTACTTC. Translating gives CASSVSADSGEIQYF.

The rearrangement links TRBV19 to TRBJ2-5; possible D gene TRBD2, 6 bases. The CDR3 contains 15 residues. Trimming cost V 1 base and J 2 bases, with 11 bases left between them. Germline loops: CDR1 LNHDA, CDR2 SQIVND (reference sequence). CDR3 sequence: CASSIGGSGQETQYF. CDR3 nucleotide sequence: TGTGCCAGTAGTATAGGGGGTAGCGGACAAGAGACCCAGTACTTC.

The chain joins TRBV6-5 to TRBJ1-2, with 9 bases identical to TRBD1. Germline V gives CDR1 MNHEY, CDR2 SVGAGI. CDR3 size: 14 residues. Unmatched junction bases numbered 3, after V lost 6 bases and J lost 1 base. CDR3 in DNA: TGTGCCAGCAGCAAGGACAGGGGTAACTATGGCTACACCTTC. Translation gives CASSKDRGNYGYTF.

This chain connects TRBV9 to TRBJ2-1, with D tentatively TRBD2 (7 bases). Germline loops: CDR1 SGDLS, CDR2 YYNGEE. CDR3 length: 16 residues. Between the trimmed V and J ends, which lost 0 bases and 2 bases, there was a span of 12 bases. This CDR3 is CASSVVGGGAYNEQFF. CDR3 sequence (DNA): TGTGCCAGCAGCGTAGTAGGCGGGGGCGCCTACAATGAGCAGTTCTTC.

The chain uses TRBV5-6 and TRBJ2-3, with TRBD1 matching over 7 bases. This CDR3 has 16 amino acids. Unmatched junction bases numbered 10, after V lost 4 bases and J lost 2 bases. Germline CDR1 is SGHDT and CDR2 is YYEEEE. The CDR3 DNA follows: TGTGCCAGCAGCCCCGGGACAGCATACCTCACAGATACGCAGTATTTT. The encoded protein is CASSPGTAYLTDTQYF.

J is TRBJ2-7 and V is TRBV6-7; D might be TRBD2 (6 bases). TRBV6-7 has ORF status, its function being uncertain. The length of the CDR3 is 13 residues. V was shortened by 11 bases and J by 7 bases, with 21 bases between the two germline ends. The CDR3 region has the DNA TGTGCCCTCAGGGAGGCGAGTTTAGTGGAGCAGTACTTC. This gives the protein CALREASLVEQYF.

This chain uses TRBV2 with TRBJ2-3, with D possibly matching TRBD1 (7 bases). Trimming shortened V by 6 bases and J by 5 bases, and 15 bases separated the two germline ends. Germline V gene data show CDR1 as SNHLY and CDR2 as FYNNEI. This CDR3 has 14 amino acids. The CDR3 sequence is CASRQGGAGDTQYF. CDR3 nucleotide sequence: TGTGCCAGCAGGCAGGGGGGAGCTGGAGATACGCAGTATTTT.

CDR3 loop: CASSPTSGFSVEQFF. The CDR3 nucleotides are TGTGCCAGTAGCCCGACTAGCGGGTTTTCTGTTGAGCAGTTCTTC. The chain joins TRBV19 to TRBJ2-1, with TRBD2 identical over 10 bases. Germline V gives CDR1 LNHDA, CDR2 SQIVND (reference sequence). The CDR3 has 15 amino acids. With V trimmed by 6 bases and J by 9 bases, 11 bases remained unmatched. Together with reference TRBV19 and TRBJ2-1, the CDR3 gives the full variable domain: DGGITQSPKYLFRKEGQNVTLSCEQNLNHDAMYWYRQDPGQGLRLIYYSQIVNDFQKGDIAEGYSVSREKKESFPLTVTSAQKNPTAFYLCASSPTSGFSVEQFFGPGTRLTVL.

The chain employs TRBV5-1 and TRBJ2-2, with D perhaps matching TRBD2 (6 bases). Germline V gives CDR1 SGHRS, CDR2 YFSETQ. This CDR3 is 16 amino acids long. V shed 2 bases and J shed 0 bases, with 11 bases lying between them. CDR3 sequence (DNA): TGCGCCAGCAGCTTTGGAGGGGAAGCGAACACCGGGGAGCTGTTTTTT. Translation: CASSFGGEANTGELFF.